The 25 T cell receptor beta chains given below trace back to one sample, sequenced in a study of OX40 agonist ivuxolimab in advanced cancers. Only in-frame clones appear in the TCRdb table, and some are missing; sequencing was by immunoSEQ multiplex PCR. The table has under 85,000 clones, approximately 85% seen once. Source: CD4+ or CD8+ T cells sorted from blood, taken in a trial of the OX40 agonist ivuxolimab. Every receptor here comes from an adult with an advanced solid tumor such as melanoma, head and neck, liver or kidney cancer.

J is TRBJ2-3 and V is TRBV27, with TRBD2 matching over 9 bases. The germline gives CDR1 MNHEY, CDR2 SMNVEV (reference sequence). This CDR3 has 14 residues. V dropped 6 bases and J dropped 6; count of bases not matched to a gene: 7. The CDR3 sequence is CASRSSGAPDTQYF. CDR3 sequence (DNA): TGTGCCAGCAGATCTAGCGGGGCTCCTGATACGCAGTATTTT.

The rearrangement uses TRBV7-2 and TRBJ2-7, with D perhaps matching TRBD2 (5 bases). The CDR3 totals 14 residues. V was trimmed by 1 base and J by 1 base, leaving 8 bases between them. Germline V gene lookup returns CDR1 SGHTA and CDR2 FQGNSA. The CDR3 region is CASSLGGISYEQYF. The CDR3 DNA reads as TGTGCCAGCAGCTTAGGAGGGATTTCCTACGAGCAGTACTTC. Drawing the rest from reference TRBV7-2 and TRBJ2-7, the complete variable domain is GAGVSQSPSNKVTEKGKDVELRCDPISGHTALYWYRQSLGQGLEFLIYFQGNSAPDKSGLPSDRFSAERTGGSVSTLTIQRTQQEDSAVYLCASSLGGISYEQYFGPGTRLTVT.

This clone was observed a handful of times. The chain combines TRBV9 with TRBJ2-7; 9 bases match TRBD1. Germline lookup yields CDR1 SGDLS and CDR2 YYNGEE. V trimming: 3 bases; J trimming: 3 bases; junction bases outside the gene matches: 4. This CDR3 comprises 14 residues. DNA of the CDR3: TGTGCCAGCAGCGCCCAGGGACAGGGCTACGAGCAGTACTTC. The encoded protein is CASSAQGQGYEQYF. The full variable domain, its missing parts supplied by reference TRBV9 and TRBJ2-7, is DSGVTQTPKHLITATGQRVTLRCSPRSGDLSVYWYQQSLDQGLQFLIQYYNGEERAKGNILERFSAQQFPDLHSELNLSSLELGDSALYFCASSAQGQGYEQYFGPGTRLTVT.

This CDR3 reads CASRNGLAAATGELFF. In nucleotides, the CDR3 is TGTGCCAGCAGAAACGGACTAGCAGCGGCCACCGGGGAGCTGTTTTTT. This rearrangement joins TRBV5-4 to TRBJ2-2, with 8 nucleotides matching TRBD2. The CDR3 has 16 residues. V trimming: 5 bases; J trimming: 4 bases; junction bases outside the gene matches: 10. Germline CDR1 SGHNT, CDR2 YYREEE (reference sequence).

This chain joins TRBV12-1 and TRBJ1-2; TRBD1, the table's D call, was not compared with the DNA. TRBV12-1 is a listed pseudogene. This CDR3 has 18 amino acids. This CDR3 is CASSRLLGERIRDYGYTF. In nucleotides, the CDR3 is TGTGCCAGCAGCCGATTGCTAGGGGAACGAATTAGAGACTATGGCTACACCTTC.

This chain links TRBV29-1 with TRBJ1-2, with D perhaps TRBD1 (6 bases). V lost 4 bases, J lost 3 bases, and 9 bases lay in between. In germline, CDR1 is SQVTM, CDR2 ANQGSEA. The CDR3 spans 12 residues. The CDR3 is CSVGDRYYGYTF. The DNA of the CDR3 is TGCAGCGTTGGTGACAGGTACTATGGCTACACCTTC.

CDR3 in DNA: TGTGCCAGCAGTACCGGGACGTCGAGGGGCGAGCAGTACTTC. Translating gives CASSTGTSRGEQYF. This sequence joins TRBV6-5 and TRBJ2-7; tentatively, D is TRBD1 or TRBD2 (5 bases each). Trimming shortened V by 5 bases and J by 6 bases, and 17 bases separated the two germline ends. The CDR3 consists of 14 residues. The germline CDR1 and CDR2 sequences are MNHEY and SVGAGI.

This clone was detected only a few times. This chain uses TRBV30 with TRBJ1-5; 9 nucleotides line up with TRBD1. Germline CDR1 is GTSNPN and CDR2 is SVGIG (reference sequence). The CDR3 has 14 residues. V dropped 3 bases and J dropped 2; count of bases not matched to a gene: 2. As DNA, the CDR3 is TGTGCCTGGAGGGGACAGGGAGGCAATCAGCCCCAGCATTTT. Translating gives CAWRGQGGNQPQHF.

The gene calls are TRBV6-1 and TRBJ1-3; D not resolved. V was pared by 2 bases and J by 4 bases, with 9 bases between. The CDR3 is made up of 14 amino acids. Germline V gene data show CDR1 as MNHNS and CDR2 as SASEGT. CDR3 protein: CASSESVRGNTIYF. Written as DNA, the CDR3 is TGTGCCAGCAGTGAAAGTGTGAGGGGAAACACCATATATTTT.

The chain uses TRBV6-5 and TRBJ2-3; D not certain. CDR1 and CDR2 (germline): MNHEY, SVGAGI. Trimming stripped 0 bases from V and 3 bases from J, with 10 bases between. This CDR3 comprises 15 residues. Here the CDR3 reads CASSYSWASTDTQYF. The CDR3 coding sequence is TGTGCCAGCAGTTACTCGTGGGCTTCTACAGATACGCAGTATTTT.

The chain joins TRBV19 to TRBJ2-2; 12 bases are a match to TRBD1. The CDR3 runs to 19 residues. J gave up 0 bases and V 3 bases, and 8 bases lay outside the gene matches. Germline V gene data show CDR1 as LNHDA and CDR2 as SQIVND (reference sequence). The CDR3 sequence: CASSIRGTGGATNTGELFF. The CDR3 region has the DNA TGTGCCAGTAGTATCCGCGGGACAGGGGGCGCGACGAACACCGGGGAGCTGTTTTTT.

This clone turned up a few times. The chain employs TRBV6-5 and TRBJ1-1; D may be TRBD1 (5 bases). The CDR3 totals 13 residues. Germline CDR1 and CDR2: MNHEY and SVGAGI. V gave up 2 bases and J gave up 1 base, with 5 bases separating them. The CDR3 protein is CASSYQGNTEAFF. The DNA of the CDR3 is TGTGCCAGCAGTTACCAGGGGAACACTGAAGCTTTCTTT.

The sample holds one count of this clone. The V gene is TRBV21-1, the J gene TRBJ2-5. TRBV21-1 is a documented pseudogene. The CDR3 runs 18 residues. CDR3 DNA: TGTGCCAGCAGCAAACTTGGGGCCCGGGACCCTCTTGTAGAGACCCAGTACTTC. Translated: CASSKLGARDPLVETQYF.

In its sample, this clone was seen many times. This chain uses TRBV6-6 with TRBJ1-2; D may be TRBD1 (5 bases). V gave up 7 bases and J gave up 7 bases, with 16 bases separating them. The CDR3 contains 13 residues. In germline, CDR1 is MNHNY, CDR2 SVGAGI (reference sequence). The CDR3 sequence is CASTGGSRVGYTF. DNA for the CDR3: TGTGCCAGCACCGGGGGGTCCAGAGTTGGCTACACCTTC.

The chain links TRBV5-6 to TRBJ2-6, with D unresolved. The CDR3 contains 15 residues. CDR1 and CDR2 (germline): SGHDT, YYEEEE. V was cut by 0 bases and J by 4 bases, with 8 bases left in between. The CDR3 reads CASSLVGTGANVLTF. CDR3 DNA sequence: TGTGCCAGCAGCTTGGTAGGTACCGGGGCCAACGTCCTGACTTTC. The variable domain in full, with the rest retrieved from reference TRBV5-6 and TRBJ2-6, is DAGVTQSPTHLIKTRGQQVTLRCSPKSGHDTVSWYQQALGQGPQFIFQYYEEEERQRGNFPDRFSGHQFPNYSSELNVNALLLGDSALYLCASSLVGTGANVLTFGAGSRLTVL.

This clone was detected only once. The CDR3 here is CAWSRSVRATEAFF. CDR3 in DNA: TGTGCCTGGAGTCGGTCTGTACGGGCCACTGAAGCTTTCTTT. The chain has TRBV30 and TRBJ1-1; D unclear. V was pared by 2 bases and J by 4 bases, with 14 bases between. CDR3 length: 14 amino acids. Germline V gene lookup returns CDR1 GTSNPN and CDR2 SVGIG (reference sequence). Together with reference TRBV30 and TRBJ1-1, the CDR3 gives the full variable domain: SQTIHQWPATLVQPVGSPLSLECTVEGTSNPNLYWYRQAAGRGLQLLFYSVGIGQISSEVPQNLSASRPQDRQFILSSKKLLLSDSGFYLCAWSRSVRATEAFFGQGTRLTVV.

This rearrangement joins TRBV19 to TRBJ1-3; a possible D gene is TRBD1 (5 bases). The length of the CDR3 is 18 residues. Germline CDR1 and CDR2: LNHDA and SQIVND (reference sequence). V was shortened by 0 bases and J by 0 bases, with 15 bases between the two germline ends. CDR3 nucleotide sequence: TGTGCCAGTAGTATAGATCCGGGCAGGGTGTCCTCTGGAAACACCATATATTTT. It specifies CASSIDPGRVSSGNTIYF.

The CDR3 coding sequence is TGTGCCAGCAGCCCCCGGGGGACTATAAACACCGGGGAGCTGTTTTTT. Translated: CASSPRGTINTGELFF. The chain couples TRBV7-2 to TRBJ2-2; 7 bases agree with TRBD2. Germline-derived CDR1 and CDR2 are SGHTA and FQGNSA. V lost 5 bases and J lost 2; bases outside the gene matches: 8. CDR3 length: 16 residues.

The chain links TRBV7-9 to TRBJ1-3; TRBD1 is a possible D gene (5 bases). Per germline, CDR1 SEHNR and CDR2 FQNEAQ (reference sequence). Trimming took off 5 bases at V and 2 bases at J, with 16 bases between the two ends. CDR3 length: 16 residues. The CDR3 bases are TGTGCCAGCAGCCCCCTAGTTGGGGGGACTGGAAACACCATATATTTT. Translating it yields CASSPLVGGTGNTIYF.

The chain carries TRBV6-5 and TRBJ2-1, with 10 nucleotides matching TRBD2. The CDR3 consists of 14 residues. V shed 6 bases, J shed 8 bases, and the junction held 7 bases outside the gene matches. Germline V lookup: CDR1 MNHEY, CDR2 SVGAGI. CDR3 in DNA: TGTGCCAGCAGAGAGCGGGGGGGCCGCGATGAGCAGTTCTTC. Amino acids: CASRERGGRDEQFF.

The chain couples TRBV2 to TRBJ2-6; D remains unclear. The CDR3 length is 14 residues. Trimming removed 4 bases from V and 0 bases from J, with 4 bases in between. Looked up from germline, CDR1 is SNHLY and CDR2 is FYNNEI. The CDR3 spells CASSASSGANVLTF. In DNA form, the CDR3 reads TGTGCCAGCAGTGCTTCCTCTGGGGCCAACGTCCTGACTTTC.

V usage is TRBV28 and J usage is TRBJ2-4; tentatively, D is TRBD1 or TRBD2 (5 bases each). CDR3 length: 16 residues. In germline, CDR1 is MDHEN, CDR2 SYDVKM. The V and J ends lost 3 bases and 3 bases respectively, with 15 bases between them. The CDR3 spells CASSFRSGGGKNIQYF. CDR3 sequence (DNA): TGTGCCAGCAGTTTTCGGTCGGGTGGGGGCAAAAACATTCAGTACTTC.

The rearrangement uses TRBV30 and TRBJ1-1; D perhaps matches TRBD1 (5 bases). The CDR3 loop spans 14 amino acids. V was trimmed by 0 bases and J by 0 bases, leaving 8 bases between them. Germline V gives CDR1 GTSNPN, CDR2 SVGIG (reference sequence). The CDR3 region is CAWSVGRLNTEAFF. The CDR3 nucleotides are TGTGCCTGGAGTGTGGGACGGTTGAACACTGAAGCTTTCTTT.

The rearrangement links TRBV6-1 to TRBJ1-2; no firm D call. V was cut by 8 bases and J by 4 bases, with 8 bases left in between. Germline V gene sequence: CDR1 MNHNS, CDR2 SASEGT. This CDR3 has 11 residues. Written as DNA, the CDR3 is TGTGCCAGCGCGAGAGGCTATGGCTACACCTTC. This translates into CASARGYGYTF.

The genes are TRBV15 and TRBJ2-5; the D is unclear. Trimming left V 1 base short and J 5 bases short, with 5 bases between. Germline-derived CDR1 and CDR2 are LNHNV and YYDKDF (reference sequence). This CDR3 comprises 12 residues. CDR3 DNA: TGTGCCACCAGCAGAGCCCTGGAGACCCAGTACTTC. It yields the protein CATSRALETQYF.